Listed below are T cell receptor beta chains from one sample, sequenced in a study of shared clonotypes between healthy human individuals. TCRdb's copy holds only in-frame clones and misses some; the assay was immunoSEQ multiplex PCR. The sample contains 1.5 million to 2.5 million clones, over 85% of which appear only once. The sequenced sample was naive CD8+ T cells sorted from blood. These receptors were taken from a man in his late teens or twenties in good health. Each CDR3 is given with its conserved first and last residue. Each record gives: clone size, V gene, J gene, D gene, CDR3 protein, CDR3 DNA. D genes are given only for firm matches. Only part of the rows carry a size: once, few, many, or a class if the clone is expanded.

.	TRBV6-5	TRBJ2-7	.	CASSYYAGSYEQYF	TGTGCCAGCAGTTACTATGCCGGCTCCTACGAGCAGTACTTC
once	TRBV15	TRBJ1-2	.	CATSRDMDRDYGYTF	TGTGCCACCAGCAGAGACATGGACAGAGACTATGGCTACACCTTC
few	TRBV9	TRBJ1-1	.	CASSVGGTTEAFF	TGTGCCAGCAGCGTAGGTGGTACCACTGAAGCTTTCTTT
.	TRBV7-2	TRBJ1-2	.	CASSFGGADGYTF	TGTGCCAGCAGCTTTGGGGGGGCCGATGGCTACACCTTC
.	TRBV6-1	TRBJ2-7	TRBD1	CASSDGTAYEQYF	TGTGCCAGCAGCGACGGGACAGCCTACGAGCAGTACTTC
.	TRBV10-3	TRBJ2-7	.	CAISPNSGGYEQYF	TGTGCCATCAGTCCTAACTCTGGGGGCTACGAGCAGTACTTC
.	TRBV7-9	TRBJ2-7	.	CASSPYSPAYEQYF	TGTGCCAGCAGCCCATACAGTCCGGCCTACGAGCAGTACTTC
.	TRBV28	TRBJ2-5	TRBD2	CASSPPPTGLASQETQYF	TGTGCCAGCAGCCCTCCCCCCACCGGACTAGCGTCCCAAGAGACCCAGTACTTC
few	TRBV27	TRBJ1-6	TRBD1	CASSWTGGNSPLHF	TGTGCCAGCAGTTGGACAGGGGGTAATTCACCCCTCCACTTT
.	TRBV9	TRBJ2-3	.	CASSAGEVTDTQYF	TGTGCCAGCAGCGCGGGGGAAGTCACAGATACGCAGTATTTT
.	TRBV27	TRBJ1-2	.	CASSTFGPSYGYTF	TGTGCCAGCAGCACCTTCGGACCATCCTATGGCTACACCTTC
.	TRBV5-6	TRBJ2-7	.	CASRPGQPYEQYF	TGTGCCAGCAGACCGGGACAACCTTACGAGCAGTACTTC
.	TRBV5-4	TRBJ2-3	TRBD1	CASSPLTGGTDTQYF	TGTGCCAGCAGCCCTCTGACAGGGGGCACAGATACGCAGTATTTT
.	TRBV27	TRBJ1-4	.	CASSPVTATNEKLFF	TGTGCCAGCAGTCCCGTCACGGCAACTAATGAAAAACTGTTTTTT
once	TRBV4-3	TRBJ2-5	.	CASSQDGTETQYF	TGCGCCAGCAGCCAAGACGGGACTGAGACCCAGTACTTC
.	TRBV13	TRBJ2-2	.	CASSLIGSKAGELFF	TGTGCCAGCAGCTTAATTGGGTCTAAAGCCGGGGAGCTGTTTTTT
.	TRBV23-1	TRBJ2-7	.	CASSQSQGRSTYEQYF	TGCGCCAGCAGTCAATCGCAGGGACGGTCAACCTACGAGCAGTACTTC
.	TRBV27	TRBJ2-7	.	CASSLTGLSYEQYF	TGTGCCAGCAGCTTGACAGGCCTCTCCTACGAGCAGTACTTC
.	TRBV6-4	TRBJ1-5	.	CASRKREPQHF	TGTGCCAGCAGGAAGAGGGAGCCCCAGCATTTT
.	TRBV30	TRBJ2-7	TRBD1	CAWSGTGSGEQYF	TGTGCCTGGAGTGGGACAGGTTCGGGAGAGCAGTACTTC
.	TRBV7-6	TRBJ2-3	.	CASSLSGGTDTQYF	TGTGCCAGCAGCTTATCGGGGGGCACAGATACGCAGTATTTT
.	TRBV2	TRBJ2-5	TRBD2	CASSELGTSFETQYF	TGTGCCAGCAGTGAACTCGGGACTAGCTTTGAGACCCAGTACTTC
.	TRBV4-2	TRBJ2-7	TRBD2	CASSSVGTGGSSYEQYF	TGTGCCAGCAGCTCTGTGGGGACGGGAGGGAGCTCCTACGAGCAGTACTTC
.	TRBV4-1	TRBJ2-3	.	CASSQAGAGHSTDTQYF	TGCGCCAGCAGCCAAGCTGGAGCGGGCCACAGCACAGATACGCAGTATTTT
.	TRBV29-1	TRBJ2-2	.	CSVEDGQANTGELFF	TGCAGCGTTGAAGACGGGCAGGCGAACACCGGGGAGCTGTTTTTT
.	TRBV13	TRBJ1-1	.	CASTPGGDLNTEAFF	TGTGCCAGCACCCCGGGCGGGGACCTAAACACTGAAGCTTTCTTT
.	TRBV9	TRBJ1-4	.	CASSVEDGLGEKLFF	TGTGCCAGCAGCGTAGAGGACGGATTAGGTGAAAAACTGTTTTTT
.	TRBV15	TRBJ1-1	.	CATSSHRSMNTEAFF	TGTGCCACCAGCAGCCACAGGAGCATGAACACTGAAGCTTTCTTT
.	TRBV9	TRBJ2-1	.	CASSGGYNEQFF	TGTGCCAGCAGCGGGGGCTACAATGAGCAATTCTTC
.	TRBV28	TRBJ2-5	.	CASSLVGAQETQYF	TGTGCCAGCAGTTTAGTAGGGGCCCAAGAGACCCAGTACTTC
.	TRBV9	TRBJ2-4	TRBD2	CASSDSGGASKNIQYF	TGTGCCAGCAGCGATAGCGGGGGGGCCAGCAAAAACATTCAGTACTTC
.	TRBV9	TRBJ1-2	.	CASSHLANYGYTF	TGTGCCAGCAGCCATCTTGCGAACTATGGCTACACCTTC
.	TRBV27	TRBJ2-7	.	CASSPSMGPSSYEQYF	TGTGCCAGCAGTCCTTCGATGGGCCCGAGCTCCTACGAGCAGTACTTC
once	TRBV10-1	TRBJ2-7	.	CASSESIGGEQYF	TGCGCCAGCAGTGAGTCGATAGGGGGGGAGCAGTACTTC
.	TRBV9	TRBJ2-3	.	CASSVGGVGDTQYF	TGTGCCAGCAGCGTAGGGGGGGTTGGAGATACGCAGTATTTT
.	TRBV27	TRBJ2-7	.	CASSQGGSSYEQYF	TGTGCCAGCAGCCAGGGGGGGAGCTCCTACGAGCAGTACTTC
.	TRBV28	TRBJ2-5	TRBD2	CASSSRTSDQETQYF	TGTGCCAGCAGTTCTAGGACTAGCGACCAAGAGACCCAGTACTTC
.	TRBV19	TRBJ2-1	.	CASSIVYRDSWSNEQFF	TGTGCCAGTAGTATTGTCTACCGGGACTCCTGGAGCAATGAGCAGTTCTTC
.	TRBV6-6	TRBJ2-7	TRBD1	CASRGTALPPSKEQYF	TGTGCCAGCAGGGGGACAGCCCTCCCTCCGTCGAAGGAGCAGTACTTC
.	TRBV10-1	TRBJ2-5	TRBD2	CASSESAGPREAQYF	TGCGCCAGCAGTGAGTCGGCAGGGCCTCGGGAGGCCCAGTACTTC
.	TRBV5-4	TRBJ2-7	TRBD2	CASSSWEGEQYF	TGTGCCAGCAGCTCCTGGGAGGGTGAGCAGTACTTC
.	TRBV13	TRBJ2-5	TRBD2	CASTPTSGGAGSETQYF	TGTGCCAGCACCCCGACTAGCGGGGGGGCCGGTTCCGAGACCCAGTACTTC
.	TRBV5-1	TRBJ2-5	TRBD2	CASSPRLAGGMETQYF	TGCGCCAGCAGCCCTCGACTAGCGGGGGGCATGGAGACCCAGTACTTC
.	TRBV27	TRBJ1-2	.	CASSFIVAGLLQGYTF	TGTGCCAGCAGTTTTATCGTGGCAGGGCTTCTTCAAGGCTACACCTTC
.	TRBV7-9	TRBJ2-1	.	CASSPPVGLSYNEQFF	TGTGCCAGCAGCCCACCGGTGGGCCTCTCCTACAATGAGCAGTTCTTC
.	TRBV7-9	TRBJ2-7	.	CASSPLGEQYF	TGTGCCAGCAGTCCCCTAGGGGAGCAGTACTTC
.	TRBV6-1	TRBJ2-2	TRBD1	CASSAGQGAVGGELFF	TGTGCCAGCAGTGCAGGCCAGGGGGCTGTCGGCGGGGAGCTGTTTTTT
.	TRBV4-1	TRBJ1-1	.	CASSQDSLIMRGVDTEAFF	TGCGCCAGCAGCCAAGACTCCCTTATCATGAGGGGGGTCGACACTGAAGCTTTCTTT
.	TRBV6-1	TRBJ1-3	.	CASISDTSGNTIYF	TGTGCCAGCATATCGGACACCTCTGGAAACACCATATATTTT
.	TRBV28	TRBJ2-7	.	CASSLEGSWGLYEQYF	TGTGCCAGCAGCCTAGAGGGGTCCTGGGGTCTCTACGAGCAGTACTTC
once	TRBV28	TRBJ1-5	TRBD1	CASSLGQGAVWPQHF	TGTGCCAGCAGTTTAGGGCAGGGGGCTGTTTGGCCCCAGCATTTT
.	TRBV6-1	TRBJ2-1	.	CASRSSRGEQFF	TGTGCCAGCAGATCGTCCAGGGGAGAGCAGTTCTTC
once	TRBV12-5	TRBJ2-1	TRBD1	CASGSGQGYYNEQFF	TGTGCTAGTGGTTCCGGACAGGGATATTACAATGAGCAGTTCTTC
.	TRBV5-1	TRBJ2-1	TRBD2	CASSWDSGRGGGEQFF	TGCGCCAGCAGCTGGGATAGCGGGAGAGGGGGTGGTGAGCAGTTCTTC
.	TRBV6-5	TRBJ1-1	.	CASKQPRDPEAFF	TGTGCCAGCAAACAGCCCAGGGACCCTGAAGCTTTCTTT
.	TRBV5-5	TRBJ2-7	.	CASSFSTAYEQYF	TGTGCCAGCAGCTTCAGCACAGCATACGAGCAGTACTTC
.	TRBV4-3	TRBJ2-3	TRBD2	CASSQDILAEPAPDTQYF	TGCGCCAGCAGCCAAGATATACTAGCGGAACCGGCCCCAGATACGCAGTATTTT
.	TRBV27	TRBJ1-4	.	CASSTQGTNEKLFF	TGTGCCAGCAGCACCCAGGGTACTAATGAAAAACTGTTTTTT
.	TRBV18	TRBJ1-1	TRBD1	CASSPPKGAGEQNTEAFF	TGTGCCAGCTCACCTCCTAAGGGGGCAGGGGAGCAGAACACTGAAGCTTTCTTT